Following are 30 T cell receptor beta chains from one sample sequenced in a study of blood T cell repertoires in COVID-19. The protocol was immunoSEQ multiplex PCR, while the TCRdb copy is restricted to in-frame clones and leaves out a portion. The repertoire holds approximately 220,000 clones, with 70% to 90% as singletons. Specimen: peripheral blood. The receptor source for this set is a man between 60 and 75 years old with acute or convalescent COVID-19.

This chain links TRBV5-1 with TRBJ1-1; TRBD1 matches 8 bases. The V gene's germline CDR1 is SGHRS and CDR2 YFSETQ. With V trimmed by 0 bases and J by 1 base, 5 bases remained unmatched. CDR3 length: 16 amino acids. The DNA of the CDR3 is TGCGCCAGCAGCTTGGACACCGGGACAGGGAACACTGAAGCTTTCTTT. This sequence encodes CASSLDTGTGNTEAFF.

V usage is TRBV6-2 or TRBV6-3 and J usage is TRBJ2-1, with 9 nucleotides matching TRBD1. The germline CDR1 and CDR2 sequences are MNHEY and SVGEGT. This CDR3 has 16 residues. After removal of 3 bases from V and 3 bases from J, the junction contained 6 bases not matched to a gene. CDR3 sequence reads: CASSYSRTGVYNEQFF. The CDR3 nucleotides are TGTGCCAGCAGTTATTCTAGGACAGGGGTCTACAATGAGCAGTTCTTC.

The chain uses TRBV9 and TRBJ2-7, with 7 bases identical to TRBD1. The germline V gene has CDR1 SGDLS and CDR2 YYNGEE. This CDR3 is built from 15 residues. V was pared by 2 bases and J by 7 bases, with 12 bases of the junction left unmatched. In nucleotides, the CDR3 is TGTGCCAGCAGCGTGACCGGGACAGCCCTAATTGAGCAGTACTTC. Its protein is CASSVTGTALIEQYF.

The CDR3 nucleotides are TGTGCCAGCTCACCAGGACTGGGAGAAGACACCTTC. It codes for CASSPGLGEDTF. V is TRBV18 and J is TRBJ1-2; D not resolved. Deletions cut 2 bases from V and 12 bases from J, with 13 bases between. Germline-derived CDR1 and CDR2 are KGHSH and LQKENI. The CDR3 covers 12 residues.

The rearrangement uses TRBV30 and TRBJ2-2; weak D call: TRBD2 (6 bases). Germline V CDR1 and CDR2: GTSNPN, SVGIG (reference sequence). The CDR3 is 15 residues long. Between the trimmed V and J ends, which lost 3 bases and 0 bases, there was a span of 11 bases. CDR3 nucleotides: TGTGCCTGGAGCTGGGGCGGGGCGAACACCGGGGAGCTGTTTTTT. Translating it yields CAWSWGGANTGELFF.

J is TRBJ2-2 and V is TRBV28; TRBD2 aligns across 14 bases. CDR1 and CDR2 (germline): MDHEN, SYDVKM. This CDR3 is built from 15 residues. V gave up 6 bases and J gave up 9 bases; unmatched junction bases: 6. The CDR3: CASSTGLAGGRELFF. CDR3 sequence (DNA): TGTGCCAGCAGCACTGGACTAGCGGGGGGAAGGGAGCTGTTTTTT.

The V and J genes are TRBV19 and TRBJ1-1; D is unresolved. Germline values: CDR1 LNHDA, CDR2 SQIVND (reference sequence). This CDR3 spans 14 amino acids. V lost 3 bases, J lost 1 base, and 9 bases lay in between. CDR3 residues: CASSMAGRNTEAFF. In DNA, the CDR3 is TGTGCCAGTAGTATGGCAGGTCGGAACACTGAAGCTTTCTTT.

J is TRBJ2-1 and V is TRBV6-6; TRBD2 is a possible D gene (5 bases). Germline CDR1 MNHNY, CDR2 SVGAGI (reference sequence). Trimming removed 1 base from V and 7 bases from J, with 14 bases in between. This CDR3 region has 15 residues. CDR3 DNA sequence: TGTGCCAGCAGTTACTGGACCCAGACTACAAATGAGCAGTTCTTC. Encoded protein: CASSYWTQTTNEQFF.

This chain's CDR3 is CASSPLRGGTGELFF. The CDR3 DNA sequence: TGTGCCAGCAGTCCATTGCGGGGGGGGACCGGGGAGCTGTTTTTT. The rearrangement links TRBV2 to TRBJ2-2; TRBD2 matches 9 bases. The V gene's germline CDR1 is SNHLY and CDR2 FYNNEI. V dropped 5 bases and J dropped 5; count of bases not matched to a gene: 6. This CDR3 contains 15 residues.

The CDR3 region has the DNA TGTGCCAGCAGCCGGAGGGGGCTAAGGGAAACCGGTGAAAAACTGTTTTTT. It is translated as CASSRRGLRETGEKLFF. V gene TRBV7-2 combines with J gene TRBJ1-4; 7 bases are a match to TRBD1. The ends lost 5 bases at V and 7 bases at J; junction bases unmatched: 16. The CDR3 loop spans 17 amino acids. In germline, CDR1 is SGHTA, CDR2 FQGNSA.

This clone appeared a few times. V is TRBV3-1 (or the pseudogene TRBV3-2) and J is TRBJ1-1, with unresolved D. Trimming took 0 bases from V and 6 from J, leaving 11 bases between them. In germline, CDR1 is LGHDT, CDR2 YNNKEL (reference sequence). The CDR3 contains 14 residues. The CDR3 protein is CASSQDPRSAEAFF. The CDR3 nucleotides are TGTGCCAGCAGCCAAGATCCCAGGTCCGCTGAAGCTTTCTTT.

The chain employs TRBV6-6 and TRBJ1-3; D uncertain. Trimming took 5 bases from V and 0 from J, leaving 17 bases between them. The CDR3 sequence is 17 residues long. Germline CDR1 is MNHNY and CDR2 is SVGAGI (reference sequence). CDR3 bases: TGTGCCAGCAGTCCCCCAGGCCGGAGGACCTCTGGAAACACCATATATTTT. It yields the protein CASSPPGRRTSGNTIYF.

The rearrangement joins TRBV7-6 to TRBJ2-2; D ambiguous. Germline loops: CDR1 SGHVS, CDR2 FNYEAQ. This CDR3 spans 14 amino acids. With 6 bases removed from V and 2 bases from J, the gap between germline ends came to 10 bases. CDR3 in DNA: TGTGCCAGCAGGCAGAACAGCAACACCGGGGAGCTGTTTTTT. Its protein is CASRQNSNTGELFF.

The V gene is TRBV6-2 or TRBV6-3, the J gene TRBJ1-1, with D perhaps matching TRBD1 (5 bases). CDR3 length: 13 amino acids. V was trimmed by 2 bases and J by 6 bases, leaving 10 bases between them. Germline V gives CDR1 MNHEY, CDR2 SVGEGT. CDR3 in DNA: TGTGCCAGCAGTTACGCAGGGTGGGCTGAAGCTTTCTTT. It is translated as CASSYAGWAEAFF.

This chain joins TRBV5-1 and TRBJ2-1, with TRBD1 as a possible D gene (5 bases). This CDR3 is 14 amino acids long. V was pared by 1 base and J by 7 bases, with 12 bases between. The germline gives CDR1 SGHRS, CDR2 YFSETQ. DNA for the CDR3: TGCGCCAGCAGCTTGCAGGGTGTCCAGAATGAGCAGTTCTTC. This codes for CASSLQGVQNEQFF.

The sample holds a few counts of this clone. The chain carries TRBV5-1 and TRBJ2-2; 11 nucleotides align to TRBD1. CDR3 length: 13 amino acids. The V segment lost 7 bases and the J segment 7 bases; nucleotides outside the gene matches: 3. Germline values: CDR1 SGHRS, CDR2 YFSETQ. The CDR3 nucleotides are TGCGCCAGCTGGGACAGGGGGAGCGGGGAGCTGTTTTTT. Protein: CASWDRGSGELFF.

The chain carries TRBV5-4 and TRBJ1-2; D is unclear. The CDR3 length is 15 residues. Trimming took off 0 bases at V and 2 bases at J, with 11 bases between the two ends. Germline values: CDR1 SGHNT, CDR2 YYREEE (reference sequence). Written as DNA, the CDR3 is TGTGCCAGCAGCTTGGTGGGCGTTGAAAACTATGGCTACACCTTC. This gives the protein CASSLVGVENYGYTF.

The chain recombines TRBV6-2 or TRBV6-3 with TRBJ1-1; 8 positions agree with TRBD1. V dropped 2 bases and J dropped 3; count of bases not matched to a gene: 17. This CDR3 region has 19 residues. The germline V gene has CDR1 MNHEY and CDR2 SVGEGT. The CDR3 sequence: CASSYPILSRQGTYTEAFF. The CDR3 bases are TGTGCCAGCAGTTACCCGATCCTTAGCCGACAGGGGACATACACTGAAGCTTTCTTT.

The rearrangement joins TRBV11-3 to TRBJ1-3; no definite D call. Per the germline V gene, CDR1 is SGHNT and CDR2 is YENEEA. Between the trimmed V and J ends, which lost 5 bases and 4 bases, there was a span of 15 bases. This CDR3 comprises 15 residues. The CDR3, as DNA: TGTGCCAGCAGCCGATCCCCCGTTGGCGGAAACACCATATATTTT. This codes for CASSRSPVGGNTIYF.

This chain joins TRBV19 and TRBJ2-3; 12 nucleotides align to TRBD2. The trim removed 5 bases at V and 2 bases at J, leaving 5 bases unmatched. The V gene's germline CDR1 is LNHDA and CDR2 SQIVND (reference sequence). The CDR3 is 16 residues long. The CDR3 nucleotides are TGTGCCAGTAGTGTACTAGCGGGGGGCCTCACAGATACGCAGTATTTT. This encodes CASSVLAGGLTDTQYF.

J is TRBJ2-5 and V is TRBV3-1 (or the pseudogene TRBV3-2), with 10 bases lining up with TRBD2. CDR1 and CDR2 from the germline V gene are LGHDT and YNNKEL (reference sequence). J was trimmed by 10 bases and V by 4 bases; bases with no gene match: 6. This CDR3 is 13 amino acids long. CDR3 loop: CASSPQTSGVQYF. In DNA form, the CDR3 reads TGTGCCAGCAGCCCTCAAACTAGCGGGGTCCAGTACTTC.

This chain's CDR3 is CASSLPSGIGRADTQYF. The DNA of the CDR3 is TGTGCCAGCAGTTTACCGTCCGGGATCGGGAGGGCAGATACGCAGTATTTT. The chain links TRBV28 to TRBJ2-3, with TRBD2 identical over 8 bases. From germline, CDR1 is MDHEN and CDR2 SYDVKM. This CDR3 has 17 amino acids. Germline trimming cut 2 bases from V and 4 bases from J; bases unmatched to any gene: 11.

V and J are TRBV3-1 (or the pseudogene TRBV3-2) and TRBJ1-4; D is perhaps TRBD1 (6 bases). V lost 4 bases to trimming and J lost 5 bases, with 11 bases between them. The V gene's germline CDR1 is LGHDT and CDR2 YNNKEL (reference sequence). This CDR3 region has 14 residues. In DNA form, the CDR3 reads TGTGCCAGCAGCCGCCTTGGACAGAATGAAAAACTGTTTTTT. Encoded protein: CASSRLGQNEKLFF.

The rearrangement joins TRBV29-1 to TRBJ2-5; TRBD2 agrees at 8 bases. CDR1 is SQVTM, CDR2 ANQGSEA, per germline. This CDR3 is built from 16 residues. After removal of 0 bases from V and 5 bases from J, the junction contained 11 bases not matched to a gene. This CDR3 is CSVEDRRGGYRETQYF. The CDR3 nucleotides read TGCAGCGTTGAAGATCGCCGGGGGGGCTACCGGGAGACCCAGTACTTC.

The genes are TRBV6-5 and TRBJ1-3, with D hard to call. CDR3 length equals 16 residues. Trimming pared 1 base from V and 1 base from J, leaving 11 bases between. Germline-derived CDR1 and CDR2 are MNHEY and SVGAGI. The CDR3 loop reads CASSYLSPGSGNTIYF. In nucleotides, the CDR3 is TGTGCCAGCAGTTACTTATCCCCCGGGTCTGGAAACACCATATATTTT.

This chain connects TRBV9 to TRBJ2-1; TRBD1 aligns across 11 bases. The CDR3 covers 17 residues. V was pared by 4 bases and J by 7 bases, with 13 bases of the junction left unmatched. CDR1 is SGDLS and CDR2 is YYNGEE in the germline V gene. The CDR3 protein is CASSPMRGTGGYNEQFF. CDR3 nucleotides: TGTGCCAGCAGCCCGATGAGGGGGACAGGGGGTTATAATGAGCAGTTCTTC.

The chain has TRBV3-1 (or the pseudogene TRBV3-2) and TRBJ1-1; D unresolved. There are 13 residues in the CDR3. Germline CDR1 LGHDT, CDR2 YNNKEL (reference sequence). V was clipped by 2 bases and J by 1 base, with 5 bases between them. DNA of the CDR3: TGTGCCAGCAGCCAACTTAGGAACACTGAAGCTTTCTTT. It yields the protein CASSQLRNTEAFF.

J is TRBJ2-3 and V is TRBV5-1; D is ambiguous. Trimming removed 0 bases from V and 6 bases from J, with 8 bases in between. This CDR3 is built from 13 residues. Germline values: CDR1 SGHRS, CDR2 YFSETQ. The chain's CDR3 is CASSLVSVDTQYF. CDR3 DNA: TGCGCCAGCAGCTTGGTGTCTGTGGATACGCAGTATTTT.

The CDR3 sequence: CATSREGGARTEAFF. The CDR3 DNA reads as TGTGCCACCAGCAGAGAAGGGGGGGCACGGACTGAAGCTTTCTTT. The J gene is TRBJ1-1, the V gene TRBV15; a weak D match, TRBD1 (6 bases). Germline CDR1 is LNHNV and CDR2 is YYDKDF (reference sequence). The length of the CDR3 is 15 residues. V dropped 0 bases and J dropped 5 bases, with 13 bases sitting between them.

This clone was detected only once. The chain employs TRBV2 and TRBJ2-1; TRBD2 matches at 7 bases. Germline CDR1 and CDR2: SNHLY and FYNNEI. V was pared by 6 bases and J by 6 bases, with 5 bases of the junction left unmatched. The CDR3 extends over 13 amino acids. This CDR3 is CASRGGTPNEQFF. The CDR3 DNA sequence: TGTGCCAGCAGGGGAGGGACCCCCAATGAGCAGTTCTTC. The entire variable domain, with the rest obtained from reference TRBV2 and TRBJ2-1, is as follows: EPEVTQTPSHQVTQMGQEVILRCVPISNHLYFYWYRQILGQKVEFLVSFYNNEISEKSEIFDDQFSVERPDGSNFTLKIRSTKLEDSAMYFCASRGGTPNEQFFGPGTRLTVL.